A single T cell receptor beta chain is shown here with its context. The data derive from a study of blood T cell repertoires in COVID-19. Across the study: COVID-19 samples collected from the United States, Italy and Spain covered acute and convalescent phases.

Trimming cost V 7 bases and J 3 bases; bases outside gene matches: 6. Germline-derived CDR1 and CDR2 are SQVTM and ANQGSEA. The CDR3 is 14 residues long. Per the original data handling: Cell counts per sample came from amplifying reference gene primers. The method was immunoSEQ multiplex PCR; TCRdb's version includes in-frame clones alone and lacks a portion of them. V and J calls and clone size are those listed in that table; D and trimming were worked out from the DNA. Of 140,000 or so clones detected, 80% to 90% appear once; the ten largest clones hold approximately 9%. The chain employs TRBV29-1 and TRBJ2-2; 9 bases match TRBD2. This clonotype was sampled from a woman between 50 and 59 years old with active or convalescent COVID-19. Sequences were obtained from peripheral blood. The CDR3 DNA is TGCAGCGCCTATAGCGGGAGTGACACCGGGGAGCTGTTTTTT. Translation gives CSAYSGSDTGELFF.